This T cell receptor beta chain appears in the sequencing data of a study of cytomegalovirus exposure and HLA in healthy donors (TCRdb year 2017). General notes on the study: An earlier analysis of several hundred of the donors reported about 300 Gb of sequence data and 117 million unique TCR beta sequences obtained from 180 million or so T cells. An early release covering 500 to 750 HLA-typed donors comprised approximately 300 gigabases of sequencing data and some 79 million unique TCR sequences. Among the roughly 410 genotyped donors, more than 70% belonged to the genetic ancestry cluster associated with self-reported Caucasian donors. The aim of the study was to test whether cataloging public T cell receptors could identify signatures of past pathogen exposure. Using immunosequencing, the study profiled T cell repertoires from approximately 700 subjects and related those repertoires to cytomegalovirus serostatus. A separate validation cohort of 90 to 150 different subjects was used in addition to the roughly 720-subject first cohort. The study combined high-throughput TCR immunosequencing, statistical association of individual TCRs with disease status, and machine learning to predict cytomegalovirus infection status. A later analysis re-analyzed previously published TCR beta repertoires from roughly 630 donors and added high-resolution HLA genotyping to study TCR occurrence patterns. Rather than using new phenotypic data, the later analysis identified candidate immune exposures from TCR beta sequences and from how often those sequences occurred across donors. To decide whether each TCR beta V gene segment behaved as functional or pseudogenic, an earlier analysis of some 600 of the donors relied on high-throughput TCR beta sequencing. Donor age, sex, ethnicity and CMV serostatus were compiled alongside the repertoire data. In a later genetic analysis, genome-wide SNP genotypes for about 55% of the roughly 700 donors were used, and that subset was treated as a discovery cohort. All discovery cohort repertoires had been generated on a single sequencing platform. HLA typing included class I and class II loci at four-digit resolution. Typing coverage varied by locus: about 620-640 donors for A, B, C, DRB1 and DQB1; under 550 for DQA1; around 570 for DPA1; 450 to 480 for DPB1. Roughly five DR-DQ haplotypes were handled as single units for association and clustering, since linkage in the cohort was strong. Among 398 genotyped donors of the cohort, an average of around 240,000 unique TCR beta nucleotide sequences were sequenced per donor, around 20% of them non-productive.

The investigation overall reported the following: Because counts were too low, about 15 rarely observed V segments, including chromosome 9 orphons, were left out of the earlier analysis of 500 to 650 of the donors. A cluster of highly shared sequence variants was judged likely to represent a technical artifact of the sequencing pipeline. In this cohort, only TCR beta chains were sequenced, and detectable features were limited by the absence of alpha or paired-chain data. In an earlier analysis of about 600 of the donors, most TCR beta V segments appeared in productive rearrangements about 87% or about 30% of the time, broadly matching IMGT annotations. A few of the identified cytomegalovirus-associated TCR beta chains were confirmed in vitro to be specific for cytomegalovirus antigens. Because the 87-base-pair reads could not distinguish some IMGT-functional V segments, including TRBV6-2 and TRBV6-3, those segments were excluded. A later analysis found that most CMV-associated TCR beta chains appeared HLA-restricted, with HLA associations seemingly driven largely by CMV exposure. The authors suggested that the approach could potentially be extended to other disease states and immunological phenotypes. According to a later analysis, TCR association rates differed among HLA loci, with DRB1 alleles showing the most associated TCRs and HLA-C alleles showing the fewest. The only immune exposure information available for the cohort was CMV serostatus. A later genetic analysis associated a missense DCLRE1C variant with V-gene and J-gene trimming of TCR beta chains, and an independent cohort replicated the association. The study gave a list of about 160 TCR beta chains associated with cytomegalovirus. Assigning TCR associations to individual alleles was difficult when HLA alleles, especially DR and DQ, strongly co-occurred. A later analysis associated around 16,000 TCR beta sequences with specific HLA alleles at a false discovery rate of 0.05. In a later analysis, HLA-associated TCR beta chains were found to be more clonally expanded and to have lower generation probabilities than equally common non-associated chains. A later analysis reported that several top co-occurrence clusters appeared linked to parvovirus B19, influenza, CMV and Epstein-Barr virus. A later genetic analysis reported fewer N-insertions in productive TCRs among donors in an Asian-associated ancestry cluster than the roughly 640-donor mean. Correlated functional status among segregating V segments might reflect linkage disequilibrium, but an unknown experimental factor could not be ruled out. A further reported finding was that TCR beta sequences accurately predicted the HLA-A and HLA-B alleles for most subjects in the first cohort. Across donors, most TCR sequences were observed very rarely, whereas some public TCRs were present in many individuals. Sequencing depth was assumed to be roughly uniform across donors in the presence/absence analyses, though that assumption may not hold. Because HLA typing was unavailable for some donors at each locus, only the typed subset was used in association tests. Cytomegalovirus status was reported to be diagnosed by the classifier with high specificity and sensitivity in both the original and validation cohorts.

The germline V and J ends show losses of 6 bases and 6 bases respectively, and no gene match explains 5 bases of the junction. CDR1 and CDR2 (SGHRS, YFSETQ) derive from the germline V gene. The cysteine opens and the phenylalanine closes a CDR3 of 15 amino acids. This entry keeps only the CDR3 DNA: 45 bases, framed from base 1. With respect to this clone: There is no known antigen for this receptor. Per-base qualities were not stored, and no clone one base away is much larger.

In total, more than 500 healthy bone marrow donors made up the cohort. At the time of sampling, all cohort members were nominally healthy, though unrecorded immune exposures were likely present. CMV serostatus was recorded as positive for about 310 and negative for about half of the 666 cohort members, whereas no CMV serostatus was recorded for the donor in question. Every donor gave a peripheral blood sample, and the peripheral blood mononuclear cells from that sample were used for TCR beta sequencing. Genomic DNA extraction from the blood cell samples was performed with the Qiagen DNeasy Blood Extraction Kit. The library was built by means of the immunoSEQ multiplex PCR assay. The multiplex PCR relied on a mix of 60 forward primers for TCR Vbeta segments and 13 reverse primers for TCR Jbeta segments. The CDR3 region of rearranged TCR beta genes was amplified from genomic DNA with a multiplex PCR assay. Amplified TCR beta libraries were sequenced as 87-base-pair reads on the Illumina HiSeq System. Per the authors' processing: In a later analysis, roughly 80 million unique TCR beta chains were counted across the 666 repertoires, and roughly 11 million of these chains were shared by at least two donors. To remove PCR and sequencing errors, raw reads were error-corrected and collapsed into unique sequences using a nearest-neighbor algorithm that merged closely related sequences. Alignment of CDR3 sequences to IMGT reference sequences was used to assign V, D and J gene segments. For a sequence to be retained, a match of at least six nucleotides to both a V gene segment and a J gene segment was required. Rearrangements were classified as productive when the CDR3 lacked stop codons and remained in frame with V and J, and all other rearrangements were classified as non-productive. CDR3 was defined by IMGT convention, running from the second conserved V-encoded cysteine to the conserved J-encoded phenylalanine. The earlier analysis of around 640 of the donors excluded sequences that lacked an unambiguous match to a single V gene segment. In an earlier analysis of around 600 of the donors, V segments were called functional above 56.7% productive rearrangements and were called segregating when the between-donor standard deviation exceeded 5%. To diagnose cytomegalovirus status from the catalog of TCR beta chain sequences, a statistical classification framework was built. In a later analysis, V and J genes were assigned by comparing TCR nucleotide sequences against IMGT/GENE-DB human TR gene sequences. The TCRdist pipeline was used in a later analysis to assign CDR3 sequences and most-parsimonious VDJ recombination scenarios. In a later analysis, each TCR beta chain was defined by its CDR3 amino acid sequence together with its V-gene family, and reads lacking a unique V-gene family were excluded. To address suspected cross-contamination and a sequencing artifact, a later analysis removed roughly 640 highly shared, low-generation-probability nucleotide sequences. In a later analysis, a clonal expansion index was calculated for each public chain from normalized within-repertoire ranks of inferred template counts. A later analysis computed generation probabilities with a VDJ recombination model fitted to out-of-frame rearrangements, and checked the results against IGoR. Hypergeometric tests were used in a later analysis to score TCR-TCR, TCR-HLA and TCR-CMV co-occurrence, with a repertoire-size bias correction applied to the TCR pairs. In a later analysis, false discovery rates were estimated by permuting HLA or CMV assignments 20 times. A later analysis grouped co-occurring TCRs with DBSCAN, adding TCRdist sequence similarity when clustering within HLA-allele-positive subsets. Repertoires with fewer than 30,000 or more than 120,000 public chains, plus five repertoires with anomalous nucleotide sharing, were excluded from co-occurrence clustering. TCRdb obtained this table from immuneACCESS and retained in-frame rearrangements with V and J assigned. These tables miss some clones; where compared with another copy, unresolved V genes account for less than half of the shortfall, and the remainder is unexplained. V and J calls and clone size are given by that table; D and trimming were obtained from the DNA. Recorded for this sample are fewer than 90,000 clones; 75% to 90% of them occurred a single time. The ten largest clones capture about 6.5% of the sample.

This clonotype was obtained from a human donor in good health. The specimen sequenced was PBMCs. Here the chain combines TRBV5-1 and TRBJ2-2; 13 bases in the middle match TRBD2. In nucleotides, the sequence is TGCGCCAGCACCATTACTAGCGGGGGGGCCGGGGAGCTGTTTTTT. Its coded protein is CASTITSGGAGELFF.